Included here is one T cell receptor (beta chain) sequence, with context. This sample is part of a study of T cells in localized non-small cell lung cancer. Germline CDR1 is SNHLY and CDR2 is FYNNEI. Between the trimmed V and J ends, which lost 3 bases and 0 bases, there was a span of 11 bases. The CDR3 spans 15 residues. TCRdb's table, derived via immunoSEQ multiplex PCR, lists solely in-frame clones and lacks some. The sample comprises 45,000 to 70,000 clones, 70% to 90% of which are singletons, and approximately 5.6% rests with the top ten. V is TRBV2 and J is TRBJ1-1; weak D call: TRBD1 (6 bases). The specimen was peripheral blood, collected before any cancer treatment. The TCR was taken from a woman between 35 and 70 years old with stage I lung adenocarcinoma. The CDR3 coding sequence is TGTGCCAGCAGTGATCCGGGACAAATGAACACTGAAGCTTTCTTT. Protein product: CASSDPGQMNTEAFF.